This T cell receptor (beta chain) was found in a study of cytomegalovirus exposure and HLA in healthy donors. Study outcomes and limitations: Accurate prediction of HLA-A and HLA-B alleles (for most subjects) was reportedly achieved from TCR beta sequences. In an earlier analysis, about 90% or about 30%: the productive usage of most TCR beta V segments. A cluster of highly shared sequence variants was likely a sequencing artifact.

On this clone itself: Antigen: not known.

PCR primers comprised 60 Vbeta and 13 Jbeta primers. Data came from immunoSEQ multiplex PCR; TCRdb stores just in-frame clones and leaves some out. The table has roughly 160,000 clones, more than 80% seen once. V lost 3 bases, J lost 4 bases, and 9 bases lay in between. This CDR3 comprises 13 residues. Germline lookup yields CDR1 MNHNS and CDR2 SASEGT. Sample: PBMCs. This clonotype originated in a woman aged 25 to 39 in good health and CMV-seropositive. The V gene is TRBV6-1, the J gene TRBJ2-5; a possible D gene is TRBD1 (6 bases). The CDR3 sequence is CASSDRGRETQYF. In nucleotides, the CDR3 is TGTGCCAGCAGTGACAGGGGTCGAGAGACCCAGTACTTC.